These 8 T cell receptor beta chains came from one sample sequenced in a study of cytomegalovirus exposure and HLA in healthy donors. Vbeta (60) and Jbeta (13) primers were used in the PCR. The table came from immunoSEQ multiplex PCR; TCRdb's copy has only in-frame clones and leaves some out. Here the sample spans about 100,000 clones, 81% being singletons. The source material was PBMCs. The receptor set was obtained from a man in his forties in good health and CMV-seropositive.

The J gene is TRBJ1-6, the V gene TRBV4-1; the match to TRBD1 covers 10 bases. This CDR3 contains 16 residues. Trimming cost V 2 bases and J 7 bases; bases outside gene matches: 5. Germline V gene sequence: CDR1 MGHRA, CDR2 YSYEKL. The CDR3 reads CASSQRQGALNSPLHF. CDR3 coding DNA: TGCGCCAGCAGCCAAAGACAGGGGGCCCTAAATTCACCCCTCCACTTT.

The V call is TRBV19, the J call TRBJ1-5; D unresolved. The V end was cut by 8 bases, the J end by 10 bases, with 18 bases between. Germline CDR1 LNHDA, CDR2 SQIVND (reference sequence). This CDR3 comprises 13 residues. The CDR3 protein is CASSQIQDIPQHF. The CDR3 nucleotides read TGTGCCAGTTCCCAAATACAAGACATTCCCCAGCATTTT.

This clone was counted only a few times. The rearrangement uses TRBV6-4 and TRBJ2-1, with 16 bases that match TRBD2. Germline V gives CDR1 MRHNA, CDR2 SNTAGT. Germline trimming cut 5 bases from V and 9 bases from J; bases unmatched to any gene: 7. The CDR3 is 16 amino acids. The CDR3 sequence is CASSFPGTSGRAEQFF. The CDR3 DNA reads TGTGCCAGCAGTTTCCCCGGGACTAGCGGGAGGGCTGAGCAGTTCTTC.

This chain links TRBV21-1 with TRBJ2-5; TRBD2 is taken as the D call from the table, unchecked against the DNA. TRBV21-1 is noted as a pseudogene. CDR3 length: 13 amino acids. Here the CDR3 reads CASSKLPGETQYF. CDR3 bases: TGTGCCAGCAGCAAATTGCCCGGAGAGACCCAGTACTTC.

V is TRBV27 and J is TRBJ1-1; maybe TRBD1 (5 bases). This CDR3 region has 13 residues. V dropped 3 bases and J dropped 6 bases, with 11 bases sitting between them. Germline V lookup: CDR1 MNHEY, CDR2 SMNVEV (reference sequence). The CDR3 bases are TGTGCCAGCAGTTTTAGCAGGGTTTCTGAAGCTTTCTTT. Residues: CASSFSRVSEAFF.

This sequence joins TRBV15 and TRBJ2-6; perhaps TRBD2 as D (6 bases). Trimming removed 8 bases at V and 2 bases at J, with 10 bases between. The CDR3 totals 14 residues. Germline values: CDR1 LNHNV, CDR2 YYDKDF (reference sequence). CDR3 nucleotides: TGTGCCACCCTCGGCGGGGCTGGGGCCAACGTCCTGACTTTC. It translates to CATLGGAGANVLTF.

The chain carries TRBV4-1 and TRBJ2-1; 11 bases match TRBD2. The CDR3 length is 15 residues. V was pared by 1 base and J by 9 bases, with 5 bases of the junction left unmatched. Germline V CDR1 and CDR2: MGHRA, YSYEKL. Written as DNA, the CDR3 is TGCGCCAGCAGCCAAGGACTAGCGGGATTGGGTGAGCAGTTCTTC. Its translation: CASSQGLAGLGEQFF.

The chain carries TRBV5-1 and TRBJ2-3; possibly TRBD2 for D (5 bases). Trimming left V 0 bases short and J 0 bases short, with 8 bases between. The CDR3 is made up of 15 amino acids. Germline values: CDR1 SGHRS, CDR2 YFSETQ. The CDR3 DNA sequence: TGCGCCAGCAGCTTGGGGACTCTTAGCACAGATACGCAGTATTTT. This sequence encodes CASSLGTLSTDTQYF.